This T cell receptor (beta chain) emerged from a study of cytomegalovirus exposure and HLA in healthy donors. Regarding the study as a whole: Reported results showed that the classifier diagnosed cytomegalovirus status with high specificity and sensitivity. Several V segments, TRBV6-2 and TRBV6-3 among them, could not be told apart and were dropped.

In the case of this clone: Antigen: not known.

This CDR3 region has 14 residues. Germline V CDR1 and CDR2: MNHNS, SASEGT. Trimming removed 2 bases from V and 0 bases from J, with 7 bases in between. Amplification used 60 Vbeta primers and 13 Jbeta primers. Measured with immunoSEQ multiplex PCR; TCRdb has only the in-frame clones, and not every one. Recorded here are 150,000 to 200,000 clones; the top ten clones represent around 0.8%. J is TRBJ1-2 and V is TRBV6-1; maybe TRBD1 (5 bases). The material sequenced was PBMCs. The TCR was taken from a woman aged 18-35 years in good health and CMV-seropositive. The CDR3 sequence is CASSESTANYGYTF. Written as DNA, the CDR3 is TGTGCCAGCAGTGAATCGACAGCTAACTATGGCTACACCTTC.